Listed below are T cell receptor beta chains from one sample, sequenced in a study of vaccination effects on CD4 cells after COVID-19. Their specific antigens are unknown. Sequenced by immunoSEQ multiplex PCR; TCRdb stores in-frame clones only, minus some. Of fewer than 25,000 clones listed, 55% to 85% were seen once; the top ten hold roughly 10%. The sequencing used CD4+ T cells from PBMCs cultured with HCoV-NL63 spike peptides, collected after COVID-19 vaccination. The receptors stem from a human donor who received a COVID-19 vaccine. CDR3s include the opening cysteine and the closing phenylalanine or tryptophan. D genes are given only for firm matches. The size entry is marked missing in some rows and otherwise reads once, few, many or a size class.

d_call j_call v_call clone_size cdr3_aa cdr3_nt
TRBD2 TRBJ2-1 TRBV6-2/TRBV6-3 - CASSLNTMKREVYNEQFF TGTGCCAGCAGTTTAAACACCATGAAGCGGGAGGTTTACAATGAGCAGTTCTTC
- TRBJ1-5 TRBV3-1/TRBV3-2 - CASSVLGQPQHF TGTGCCAGCAGCGTCTTGGGTCAGCCCCAGCATTTT
TRBD1 TRBJ2-4 TRBV15 - CATSRTRQGEDIQYF TGTGCCACCAGCCGAACCAGACAGGGGGAAGACATTCAGTACTTC
TRBD2 TRBJ2-7 TRBV19 - CASSSGTSGRDSYEQYF TGTGCCAGTAGTTCCGGGACTAGCGGGAGGGATTCCTACGAGCAGTACTTC
- TRBJ1-6 TRBV18 - CASSPRPEGYNSPLHF TGTGCCAGCTCACCACGACCGGAGGGATATAATTCACCCCTCCACTTT
- TRBJ2-7 TRBV10-1 few CASSEWNAGVGPSEQYF TGCGCCAGCAGTGAATGGAATGCCGGGGTCGGGCCCTCCGAGCAGTACTTC
- TRBJ2-3 TRBV18 - CASSPNLPSSTDTQYF TGTGCCAGCTCACCGAACCTCCCCTCCAGCACAGATACGCAGTATTTT
- TRBJ2-6 TRBV27 - CATRPNYGANVLTF TGTGCCACCAGACCCAACTACGGGGCCAACGTCCTGACTTTC
- TRBJ1-1 TRBV3-1/TRBV3-2 once CASRYHVNAEAFF TGTGCCAGCAGGTACCACGTTAACGCTGAAGCTTTCTTT
- TRBJ1-1 TRBV9 - CASSVTVGTEAFF TGTGCCAGCAGCGTAACGGTGGGTACTGAAGCTTTCTTT
- TRBJ1-2 TRBV20-1 - CSASTPTGIFHYGYTF TGCAGTGCTAGTACACCTACAGGGATTTTCCACTATGGCTACACCTTC
- TRBJ1-3 TRBV11-1 few CASSLGYDHSGNTIYF TGTGCCAGCAGCTTAGGATACGACCACTCTGGAAACACCATATATTTT
TRBD2 TRBJ2-1 TRBV6-5 - CASGRDYAHNEQFF TGTGCCAGCGGCCGGGACTACGCCCACAATGAGCAGTTCTTC
- TRBJ1-3 TRBV6-5 - CASSYSVISGNTIYF TGTGCCAGCAGTTACTCGGTAATCTCTGGAAACACCATATATTTT
- TRBJ2-3 TRBV11-2 once CASSLRHLDGADTQYF TGTGCCAGCAGCTTACGACACCTCGATGGGGCAGATACGCAGTATTTT
TRBD1 TRBJ1-2 TRBV5-1 - CASRPGQGLYGYTF TGCGCCAGCAGACCAGGACAGGGTCTCTATGGCTACACCTTC
TRBD1 TRBJ1-1 TRBV6-5 - CASRGQGAGNTEAFF TGTGCCAGCAGGGGACAGGGGGCCGGAAACACTGAAGCTTTCTTT
- TRBJ1-3 TRBV13 - CASSERSSGNTIYF TGTGCCAGCAGCGAAAGGAGCTCTGGAAACACCATATATTTT
- TRBJ1-1 TRBV27 - CASKRGMNTEAFF TGTGCCAGCAAAAGGGGCATGAACACTGAAGCTTTCTTT
- TRBJ1-1 TRBV2 - CASSLRQQNTEAFF TGTGCCAGCAGCCTTAGGCAGCAGAACACTGAAGCTTTCTTT
TRBD1 TRBJ1-2 TRBV29-1 - CSVEGVGQGLSYGYTF TGCAGCGTTGAAGGGGTGGGACAGGGGCTATCCTATGGCTACACCTTC
- TRBJ1-2 TRBV29-1 - CSVEVSRGGYTF TGCAGCGTTGAGGTATCCCGGGGTGGCTACACCTTC
- TRBJ2-7 TRBV20-1 - CSARSGYEQYF TGCAGTGCTCGCAGTGGTTACGAGCAGTACTTC
- TRBJ2-2 TRBV5-4 - CASSPPASTNTGELFF TGTGCCAGCAGCCCCCCGGCTAGCACGAACACCGGGGAGCTGTTTTTT
- TRBJ1-5 TRBV6-5 - CASSRGGEVQPQHF TGTGCCAGCAGTCGAGGAGGGGAGGTGCAGCCCCAGCATTTT
- TRBJ1-2 TRBV6-5 - CASSYSYARGYGYTF TGTGCCAGCAGTTACTCGTACGCGAGAGGCTATGGCTACACCTTC
- TRBJ1-5 TRBV15 - CATQTDLSNQPQHF TGTGCCACCCAAACGGACCTTAGCAATCAGCCCCAGCATTTT
- TRBJ1-1 TRBV29-1 - CSVSRTFEAFF TGCAGCGTTTCCAGGACCTTTGAAGCTTTCTTT
- TRBJ2-2 TRBV7-9 few CASSLVGPPFGELFF TGTGCCAGCAGCTTAGTAGGACCGCCGTTCGGGGAGCTGTTTTTT
- TRBJ2-7 TRBV18 - CASSPRTAAYEQYF TGTGCCAGCTCACCACGGACAGCAGCCTACGAGCAGTACTTC
- TRBJ2-2 TRBV6-5 - CASRTTGVDTGELFF TGTGCCAGCCGCACGACGGGAGTGGACACCGGGGAGCTGTTTTTT
TRBD1 TRBJ2-7 TRBV2 - CASSERGQSSYEQYF TGTGCCAGCAGTGAAAGGGGACAGAGCTCCTACGAGCAGTACTTC
TRBD1 TRBJ2-3 TRBV24-1 - CATSNAGTGTDTQYF TGTGCCACCAGTAACGCCGGGACAGGCACAGATACGCAGTATTTT
TRBD2 TRBJ2-3 TRBV10-1 - CASSGSGRAPSTDTQYF TGCGCCAGCAGCGGGAGCGGGAGAGCCCCCAGCACAGATACGCAGTATTTT
TRBD2 TRBJ2-3 TRBV6-4 few CASSDGAGGPSDTQYF TGTGCCAGCAGTGACGGAGCGGGGGGGCCATCAGATACGCAGTATTTT
- TRBJ1-6 TRBV5-5 - CASSFQGSSYNSPLHF TGTGCCAGCAGCTTTCAGGGGAGCTCCTATAATTCACCCCTCCACTTT
TRBD2 TRBJ2-1 TRBV5-8 - CASSLGVAGEQFF TGTGCCAGCAGCCTCGGAGTAGCGGGTGAGCAGTTCTTC
- TRBJ1-1 TRBV6-5 - CASSYSLQGGNTEAFF TGTGCCAGCAGTTACTCGTTACAGGGAGGCAACACTGAAGCTTTCTTT
- TRBJ2-3 TRBV3-1/TRBV3-2 once CASSQGWGRISTDTQYF TGTGCCAGCAGCCAAGGCTGGGGGCGGATCAGCACAGATACGCAGTATTTT
- TRBJ2-6 TRBV4-2 - CASSQGQTNSGANVLTF TGTGCCAGCAGCCAAGGACAGACTAACTCTGGGGCCAACGTCCTGACTTTC
- TRBJ2-1 TRBV12-5 - CASGLTQGGNQFF TGTGCTAGTGGTTTGACACAGGGAGGTAACCAGTTCTTC
TRBD2 TRBJ2-1 TRBV25-1 few CASSVAGGRGEQFF TGTGCCAGCAGTGTCGCGGGAGGACGGGGTGAGCAGTTCTTC
- TRBJ2-5 TRBV7-9 - CASSLPGTKYQETQYF TGTGCCAGCAGCTTACCCGGGACCAAGTACCAAGAGACCCAGTACTTC
- TRBJ2-7 TRBV12-3/TRBV12-4 - CASSLASYEQYF TGTGCCAGCAGTTTGGCCTCCTACGAGCAGTACTTC
TRBD1 TRBJ1-3 TRBV7-9 - CAGPIGGIRSGNTIYF TGTGCCGGACCAATAGGGGGCATAAGGTCTGGAAACACCATATATTTT
TRBD2 TRBJ2-1 TRBV11-2 - CASSLVGLAGSYNEQFF TGTGCCAGCAGCTTAGTAGGCCTAGCGGGCTCCTACAATGAGCAGTTCTTC